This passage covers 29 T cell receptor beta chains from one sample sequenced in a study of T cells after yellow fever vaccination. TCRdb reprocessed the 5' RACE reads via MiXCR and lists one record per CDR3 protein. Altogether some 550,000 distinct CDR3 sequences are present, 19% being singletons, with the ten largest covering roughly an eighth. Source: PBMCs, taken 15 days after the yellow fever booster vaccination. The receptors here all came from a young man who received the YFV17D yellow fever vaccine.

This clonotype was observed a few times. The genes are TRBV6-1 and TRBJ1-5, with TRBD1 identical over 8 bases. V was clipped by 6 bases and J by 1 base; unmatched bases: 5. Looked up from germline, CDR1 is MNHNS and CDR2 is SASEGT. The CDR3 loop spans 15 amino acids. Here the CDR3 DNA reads TGTGCCAGCAGGCCACAGGGGGTGAGCAATCAGCCCCAGCATTTT. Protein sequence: CASRPQGVSNQPQHF.

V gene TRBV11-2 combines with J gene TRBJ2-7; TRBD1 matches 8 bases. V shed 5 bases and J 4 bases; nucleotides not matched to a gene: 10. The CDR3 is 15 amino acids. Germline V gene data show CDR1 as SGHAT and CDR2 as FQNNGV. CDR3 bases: TGTGCCAGCAGCCGCGGACAGGGTCTCACTTACGAGCAGTACTTC. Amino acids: CASSRGQGLTYEQYF.

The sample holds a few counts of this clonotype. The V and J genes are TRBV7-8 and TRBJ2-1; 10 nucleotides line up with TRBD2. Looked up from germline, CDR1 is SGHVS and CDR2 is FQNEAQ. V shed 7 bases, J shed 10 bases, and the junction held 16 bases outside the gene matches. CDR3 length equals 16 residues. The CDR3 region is CASKSLAGELAEEQFF. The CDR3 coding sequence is TGTGCCAGCAAAAGTCTAGCGGGAGAATTGGCAGAGGAGCAGTTCTTC.

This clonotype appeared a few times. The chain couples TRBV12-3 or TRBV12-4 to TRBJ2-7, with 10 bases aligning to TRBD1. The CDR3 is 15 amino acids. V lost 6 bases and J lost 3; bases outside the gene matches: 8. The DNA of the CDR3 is TGTGCCAGCAGGCCGGCCCGGACAGGGGGCTACGAGCAGTACTTC. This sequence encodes CASRPARTGGYEQYF.

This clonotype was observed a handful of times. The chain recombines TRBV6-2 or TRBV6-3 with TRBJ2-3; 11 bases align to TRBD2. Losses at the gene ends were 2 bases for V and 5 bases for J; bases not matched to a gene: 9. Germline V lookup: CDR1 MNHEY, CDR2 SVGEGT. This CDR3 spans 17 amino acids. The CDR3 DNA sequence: TGTGCCAGCAGTTACATTGCAACTAGCGGGAGACAAGATACGCAGTATTTT. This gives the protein CASSYIATSGRQDTQYF.

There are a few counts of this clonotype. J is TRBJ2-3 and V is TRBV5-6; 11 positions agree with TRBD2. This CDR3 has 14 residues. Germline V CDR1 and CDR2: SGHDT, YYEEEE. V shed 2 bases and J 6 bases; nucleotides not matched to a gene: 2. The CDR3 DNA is TGTGCCAGCAGCTTACTAGCGGGAGAGGATACGCAGTATTTT. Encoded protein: CASSLLAGEDTQYF.

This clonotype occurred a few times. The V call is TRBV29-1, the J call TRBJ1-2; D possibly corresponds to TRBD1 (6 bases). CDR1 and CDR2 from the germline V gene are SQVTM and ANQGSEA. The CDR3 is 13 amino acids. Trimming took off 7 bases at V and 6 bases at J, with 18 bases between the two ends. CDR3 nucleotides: TGCAGCGGGGACGACTACCCAGGGGATGGCTACACCTTC. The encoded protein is CSGDDYPGDGYTF.

CDR3 amino acids: CASSFGWRSTDTQYF. The CDR3 bases are TGTGCCAGCAGTTTTGGATGGCGGAGCACAGATACGCAGTATTTT. V gene TRBV11-2 combines with J gene TRBJ2-3; no clear D gene. Deletions cut 6 bases from V and 0 bases from J, with 13 bases between. The CDR3 is 15 amino acids. Looked up from germline, CDR1 is SGHAT and CDR2 is FQNNGV.

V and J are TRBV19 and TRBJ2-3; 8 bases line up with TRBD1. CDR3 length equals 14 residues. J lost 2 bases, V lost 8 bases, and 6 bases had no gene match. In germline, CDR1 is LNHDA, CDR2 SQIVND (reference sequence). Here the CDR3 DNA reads TGTGCCAGTGGGACAGGACCCCTCACAGATACGCAGTATTTT. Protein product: CASGTGPLTDTQYF.

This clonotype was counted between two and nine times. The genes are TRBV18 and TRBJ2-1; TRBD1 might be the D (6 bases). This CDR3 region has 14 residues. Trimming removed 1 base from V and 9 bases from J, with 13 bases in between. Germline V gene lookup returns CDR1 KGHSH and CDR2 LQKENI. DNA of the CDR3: TGTGCCAGCTCACCACTAGGGGAAGGGGGTGAGCAGTTCTTC. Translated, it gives CASSPLGEGGEQFF.

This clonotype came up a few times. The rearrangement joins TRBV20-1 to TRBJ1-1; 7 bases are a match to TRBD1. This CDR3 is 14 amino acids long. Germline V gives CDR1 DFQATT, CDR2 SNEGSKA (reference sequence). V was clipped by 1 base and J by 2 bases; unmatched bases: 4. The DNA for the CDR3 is TGCAGTGCTAGAGGGGACAGAGAAAACACTGAAGCTTTCTTT. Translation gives CSARGDRENTEAFF.

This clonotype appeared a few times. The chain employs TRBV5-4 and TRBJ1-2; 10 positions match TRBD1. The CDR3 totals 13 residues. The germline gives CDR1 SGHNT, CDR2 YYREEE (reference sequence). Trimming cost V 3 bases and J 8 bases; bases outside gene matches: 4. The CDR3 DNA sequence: TGTGCCAGCAGCTGGGACAGGGGCGGGGGCTACACCTTC. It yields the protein CASSWDRGGGYTF.

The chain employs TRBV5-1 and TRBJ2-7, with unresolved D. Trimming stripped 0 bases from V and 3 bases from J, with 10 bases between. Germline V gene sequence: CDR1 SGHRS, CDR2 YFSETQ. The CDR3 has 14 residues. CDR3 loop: CASSLGAENYEQYF. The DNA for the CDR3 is TGCGCCAGCAGCTTGGGGGCGGAGAACTACGAGCAGTACTTC.

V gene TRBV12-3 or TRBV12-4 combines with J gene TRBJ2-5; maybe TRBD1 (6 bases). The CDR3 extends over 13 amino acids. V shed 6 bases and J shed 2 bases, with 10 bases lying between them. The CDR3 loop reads CASRWDMQETQYF. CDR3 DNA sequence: TGTGCCAGCAGGTGGGACATGCAAGAGACCCAGTACTTC.

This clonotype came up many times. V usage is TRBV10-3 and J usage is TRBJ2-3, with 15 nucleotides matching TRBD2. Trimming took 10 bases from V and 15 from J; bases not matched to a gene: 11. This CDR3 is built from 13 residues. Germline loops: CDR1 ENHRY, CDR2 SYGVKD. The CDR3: CATGLAGGPRQYF. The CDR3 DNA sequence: TGTGCCACGGGACTAGCGGGAGGTCCTAGACAATATTTT.

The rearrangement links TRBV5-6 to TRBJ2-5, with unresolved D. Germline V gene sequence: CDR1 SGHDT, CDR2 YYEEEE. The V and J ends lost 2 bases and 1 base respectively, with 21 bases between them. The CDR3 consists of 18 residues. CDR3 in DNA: TGTGCCAGCAGCTTCCGTTGGTCGTCGACCCAAACCCAAGAGACCCAGTACTTC. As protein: CASSFRWSSTQTQETQYF.

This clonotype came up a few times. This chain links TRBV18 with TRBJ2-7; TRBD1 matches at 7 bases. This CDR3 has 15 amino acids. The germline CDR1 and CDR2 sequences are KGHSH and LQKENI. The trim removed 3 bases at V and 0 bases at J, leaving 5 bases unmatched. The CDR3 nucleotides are TGTGCCAGCTCACCGCCACAGGGGTCCTCCTACGAGCAGTACTTC. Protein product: CASSPPQGSSYEQYF.

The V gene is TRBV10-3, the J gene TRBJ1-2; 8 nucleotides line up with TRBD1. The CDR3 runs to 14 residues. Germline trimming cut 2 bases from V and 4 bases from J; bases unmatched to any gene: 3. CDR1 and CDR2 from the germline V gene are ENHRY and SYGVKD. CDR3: CAISEPDRGYGYTF. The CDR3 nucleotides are TGTGCCATCAGTGAGCCCGACAGGGGCTATGGCTACACCTTC.

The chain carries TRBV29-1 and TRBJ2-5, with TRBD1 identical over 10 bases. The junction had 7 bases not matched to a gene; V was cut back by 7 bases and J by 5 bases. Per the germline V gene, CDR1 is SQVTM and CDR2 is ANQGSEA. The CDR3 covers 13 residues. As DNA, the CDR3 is TGCAGCGCCTCGACAGGGGGCTGGGAGACCCAGTACTTC. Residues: CSASTGGWETQYF.

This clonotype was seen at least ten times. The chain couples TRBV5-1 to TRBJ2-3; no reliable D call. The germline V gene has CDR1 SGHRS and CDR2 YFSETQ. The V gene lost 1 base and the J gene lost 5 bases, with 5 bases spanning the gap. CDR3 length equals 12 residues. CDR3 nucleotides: TGCGCCAGCAGCTTGTTGCGAGATACGCAGTATTTT. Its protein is CASSLLRDTQYF.

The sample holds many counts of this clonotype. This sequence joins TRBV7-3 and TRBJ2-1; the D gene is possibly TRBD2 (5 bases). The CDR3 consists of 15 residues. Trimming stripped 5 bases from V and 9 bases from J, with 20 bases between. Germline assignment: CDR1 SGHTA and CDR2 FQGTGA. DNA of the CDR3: TGTGCCAGCAGCCCCACGGGTACTCAGAGCGGTGAGCAGTTCTTC. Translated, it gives CASSPTGTQSGEQFF. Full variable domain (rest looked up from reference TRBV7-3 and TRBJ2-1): GAGVSQTPSNKVTEKGKYVELRCDPISGHTALYWYRQSLGQGPEFLIYFQGTGAADDSGLPNDRFFAVRPEGSVSTLKIQRTERGDSAVYLCASSPTGTQSGEQFFGPGTRLTVL.

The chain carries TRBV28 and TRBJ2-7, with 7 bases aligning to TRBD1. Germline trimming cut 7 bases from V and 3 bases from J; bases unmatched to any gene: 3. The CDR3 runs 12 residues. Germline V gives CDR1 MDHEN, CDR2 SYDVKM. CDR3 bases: TGTGCCAGCAATCGACAGGGCTACGAGCAGTACTTC. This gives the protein CASNRQGYEQYF.

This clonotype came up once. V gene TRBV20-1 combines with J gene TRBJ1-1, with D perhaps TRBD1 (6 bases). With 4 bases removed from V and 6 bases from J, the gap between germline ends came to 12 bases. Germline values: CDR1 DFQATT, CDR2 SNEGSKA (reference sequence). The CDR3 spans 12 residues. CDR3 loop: CSATQEGAEAFF. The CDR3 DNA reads TGCAGTGCTACTCAGGAGGGGGCTGAAGCTTTCTTT.

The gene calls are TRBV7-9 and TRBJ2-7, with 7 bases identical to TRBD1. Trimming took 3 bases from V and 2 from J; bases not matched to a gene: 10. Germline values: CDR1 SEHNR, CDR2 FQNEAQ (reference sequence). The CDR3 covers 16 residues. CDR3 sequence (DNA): TGTGCCAGCAGCTTGGTGGGCAGGGGGTCCCCCTACGAGCAGTACTTC. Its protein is CASSLVGRGSPYEQYF.

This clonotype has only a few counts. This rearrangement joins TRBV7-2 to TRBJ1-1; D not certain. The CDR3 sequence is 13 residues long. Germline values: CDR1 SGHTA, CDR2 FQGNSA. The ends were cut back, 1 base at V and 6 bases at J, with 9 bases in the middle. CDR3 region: CASSLETWAEAFF. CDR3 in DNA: TGTGCCAGCAGCTTAGAGACGTGGGCTGAAGCTTTCTTT.

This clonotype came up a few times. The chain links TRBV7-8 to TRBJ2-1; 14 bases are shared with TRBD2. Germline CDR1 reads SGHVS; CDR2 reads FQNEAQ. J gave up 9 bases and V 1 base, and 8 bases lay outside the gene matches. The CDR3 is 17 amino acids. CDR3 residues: CASSLERLAGGPPEQFF. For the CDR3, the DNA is TGTGCCAGCAGCTTAGAGAGACTAGCGGGAGGGCCGCCTGAGCAGTTCTTC.

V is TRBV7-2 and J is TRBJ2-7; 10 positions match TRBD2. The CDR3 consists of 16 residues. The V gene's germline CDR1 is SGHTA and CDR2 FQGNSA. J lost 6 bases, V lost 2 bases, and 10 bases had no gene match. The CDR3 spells CASSLRGLAGASEQYF. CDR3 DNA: TGTGCCAGCAGCTTAAGAGGCCTAGCGGGAGCCAGCGAGCAGTACTTC.

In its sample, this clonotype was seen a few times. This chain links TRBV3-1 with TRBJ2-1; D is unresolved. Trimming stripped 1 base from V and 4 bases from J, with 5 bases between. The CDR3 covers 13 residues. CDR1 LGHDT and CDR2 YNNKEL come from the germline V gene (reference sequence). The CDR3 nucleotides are TGTGCCAGCAGCCAAGTCTCGTACAATGAGCAGTTCTTC. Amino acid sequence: CASSQVSYNEQFF.

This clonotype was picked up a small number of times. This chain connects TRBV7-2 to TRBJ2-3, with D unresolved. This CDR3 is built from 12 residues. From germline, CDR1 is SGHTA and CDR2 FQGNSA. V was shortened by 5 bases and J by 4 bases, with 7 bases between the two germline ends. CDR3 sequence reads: CASSLAPDTQYF. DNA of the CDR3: TGTGCCAGCAGCCTGGCGCCAGATACGCAGTATTTT.